This passage covers 19 T cell receptor beta chains from one sample sequenced in a study of blood T cell repertoires in COVID-19. Generated by immunoSEQ multiplex PCR, the TCRdb table keeps only in-frame clones and is missing some. In the table there are some 90,000 clones, 72% of which are singletons. The sequenced sample was peripheral blood. Source of these receptors: a woman in her sixties in a cohort sampled during active or convalescent COVID-19.

The CDR3 reads CASSYPQGGTDTQYF. The DNA for the CDR3 is TGTGCCAGCAGTTACCCACAGGGAGGCACAGATACGCAGTATTTT. The chain carries TRBV6-6 and TRBJ2-3; tentatively, D is TRBD1 (6 bases). CDR1 and CDR2 from the germline V gene are MNHNY and SVGAGI (reference sequence). Trimming shortened V by 2 bases and J by 1 base, and 10 bases separated the two germline ends. The CDR3 covers 15 residues.

The V gene is TRBV2, the J gene TRBJ2-7, with 9 bases fitting TRBD2. This CDR3 is 14 amino acids long. V dropped 6 bases and J dropped 3; count of bases not matched to a gene: 6. In germline, CDR1 is SNHLY, CDR2 FYNNEI. CDR3 residues: CASRESGGNYEQYF. The CDR3 bases are TGTGCCAGCAGAGAAAGCGGGGGGAACTACGAGCAGTACTTC.

This clone was detected only once. The rearrangement uses TRBV24-1 and TRBJ2-2; 8 positions agree with TRBD2. The CDR3 spans 15 residues. Germline-derived CDR1 and CDR2 are KGHDR and SFDVKD. The junction had 5 bases not matched to a gene; V was cut back by 7 bases and J by 2 bases. The CDR3 spells CATSSAGVNTGELFF. In nucleotides, the CDR3 is TGTGCCACCAGCTCAGCGGGGGTAAACACCGGGGAGCTGTTTTTT.

Of note for this clone: Other DNA variants within this sample encode the same CDR3. This chain connects TRBV5-1 to TRBJ1-1; no firm D call. This CDR3 spans 13 amino acids. Germline V CDR1 and CDR2: SGHRS, YFSETQ. The V end lost 1 base, the J end lost 1 base, and 5 bases lay between the germline ends. The CDR3 loop is CASSLQENTEAFF. The CDR3 coding sequence is TGCGCCAGCAGCTTGCAGGAGAACACTGAAGCTTTCTTT.

The chain joins TRBV27 to TRBJ1-4, with TRBD1 matching 7 bases. CDR1 MNHEY and CDR2 SMNVEV come from the germline V gene (reference sequence). The trim removed 5 bases at V and 7 bases at J, leaving 7 bases unmatched. This CDR3 is 14 amino acids long. DNA for the CDR3: TGTGCCAGCAGTACGACAGGGCGGGTTGAAAAACTGTTTTTT. Translated: CASSTTGRVEKLFF.

V is TRBV5-4 and J is TRBJ2-5; TRBD2 might be the D (6 bases). V lost 4 bases and J 5 bases, leaving 15 bases between the germline ends. Germline V gene data show CDR1 as SGHNT and CDR2 as YYREEE (reference sequence). The CDR3 extends over 14 amino acids. The CDR3 DNA reads as TGTGCCAGCAGCCCCGGAGGGGCACCGGAGACCCAGTACTTC. It is translated as CASSPGGAPETQYF.

The chain employs TRBV5-5 and TRBJ2-1; TRBD1 matches at 8 bases. The germline CDR1 and CDR2 sequences are SGHKS and YYEKEE (reference sequence). V shed 3 bases, J shed 7 bases, and the junction held 15 bases outside the gene matches. This CDR3 comprises 17 residues. CDR3 in amino acids: CASSWELVDRAGNEQFF. The CDR3 region has the DNA TGTGCCAGCAGCTGGGAGCTGGTGGACAGGGCGGGAAATGAGCAGTTCTTC.

The chain employs TRBV24-1 and TRBJ1-6; 8 bases are shared with TRBD1. CDR1 is KGHDR and CDR2 is SFDVKD in the germline V gene. This CDR3 region has 15 residues. Unmatched junction bases numbered 7, after V lost 6 bases and J lost 7 bases. CDR3 in DNA: TGTGCCACCAGTTCCGGGACAGGTAGAAATTCACCCCTCCACTTT. This codes for CATSSGTGRNSPLHF.

This clone has only a few counts. Given a much more abundant clone one base away, this may be a read error. The rearrangement links TRBV11-2 to TRBJ1-2; 7 nucleotides line up with TRBD1. Germline V gene data show CDR1 as SGHAT and CDR2 as FQNNGV. The CDR3 contains 13 residues. V was pared by 5 bases and J by 2 bases, with 2 bases of the junction left unmatched. CDR3 nucleotides: TGTGCCAGCAGCCAGGACAGGAACTATGGCTACACCTTC. The encoded protein is CASSQDRNYGYTF.

The rearrangement uses TRBV10-1 and TRBJ1-2; 7 bases fit TRBD1. Trimming at V came to 4 bases and at J to 7 bases, leaving 0 bases not matched to a gene. Germline loops: CDR1 WNHNN, CDR2 SYGVQD (reference sequence). The CDR3 is 11 residues long. This chain's CDR3 is CASSGTGGYTF. CDR3 DNA: TGCGCCAGCAGTGGGACAGGTGGCTACACCTTC.

V is TRBV9 and J is TRBJ2-3; 7 nucleotides line up with TRBD2. CDR1 and CDR2 from the germline V gene are SGDLS and YYNGEE. V shed 1 base and J 4 bases; nucleotides not matched to a gene: 9. CDR3 length equals 16 residues. The CDR3 DNA reads TGTGCCAGCAGCGTAAGGTCTTGGGGGGGAGCAGATACGCAGTATTTT. It encodes CASSVRSWGGADTQYF.

CDR3 bases: TGTGCCAGTAGTATCCTGACTAGCGGGGGAACAGATACGCAGTATTTT. It specifies CASSILTSGGTDTQYF. This sequence joins TRBV19 and TRBJ2-3; TRBD2 aligns across 12 bases. V was clipped by 3 bases and J by 3 bases; unmatched bases: 4. CDR1 LNHDA and CDR2 SQIVND come from the germline V gene (reference sequence). The CDR3 extends over 16 amino acids.

This clone occurred a few times. CDR3 coding DNA: TGTGCCAGCAGTCGGGGCAGGGGTAAAGATACGCAGTATTTT. It translates to CASSRGRGKDTQYF. V and J are TRBV2 and TRBJ2-3; tentatively, D is TRBD1 (6 bases). The germline V gene encodes CDR1 SNHLY and CDR2 FYNNEI. This CDR3 has 14 residues. Trimming removed 5 bases from V and 5 bases from J, with 14 bases in between.

The chain joins TRBV2 to TRBJ1-1, with no clear D. Trimming left V 2 bases short and J 2 bases short, with 12 bases between. The CDR3 is made up of 15 amino acids. The germline CDR1 and CDR2 sequences are SNHLY and FYNNEI. The CDR3 protein is CASSESSGYNTEAFF. Written as DNA, the CDR3 is TGTGCCAGCAGTGAAAGTTCAGGCTATAACACTGAAGCTTTCTTT.

The V call is TRBV19, the J call TRBJ2-7, with 8 bases fitting TRBD2. V gave up 8 bases and J gave up 5 bases; unmatched junction bases: 14. CDR1 is LNHDA, CDR2 SQIVND, per germline (reference sequence). The CDR3 spans 15 residues. Here the CDR3 reads CASGRLTAGGNEQYF. For the CDR3, the DNA is TGTGCCAGTGGCCGCCTTACGGCGGGGGGAAACGAGCAGTACTTC.

Points on this clone: A read error may account for a junction end that differs from germline. The chain has TRBV7-7 and TRBJ2-7; tentative D call: TRBD2 (6 bases). From germline, CDR1 is SSHAT and CDR2 FNYEAQ (reference sequence). The CDR3 totals 15 residues. The CDR3 bases are TGTGCTAGCAGCTTAGGTGCGGGGCCGACCTACGAGCAGTACTTC. It yields the protein CASSLGAGPTYEQYF.

The chain has TRBV5-8 and TRBJ1-5; tentative D call: TRBD1 (5 bases). Per the germline V gene, CDR1 is SGHTS and CDR2 is YDEGEE. CDR3 length: 18 residues. The germline V and J ends were trimmed by 6 bases and 0 bases, with 22 bases remaining between them. CDR3: CASKRVEGRVYSNQPQHF. In nucleotides, the CDR3 is TGTGCCAGCAAAAGGGTCGAGGGGAGGGTTTATAGCAATCAGCCCCAGCATTTT. Full variable domain (remainder filled in from reference TRBV5-8 and TRBJ1-5): EAGVTQSPTHLIKTRGQQATLRCSPISGHTSVYWYQQALGLGLQFLLWYDEGEERNRGNFPPRFSGRQFPNYSSELNVNALELEDSALYLCASKRVEGRVYSNQPQHFGDGTRLSIL.

This chain uses TRBV11-2 with TRBJ2-1; no definite D call. CDR3 length: 15 residues. Between the trimmed V and J ends, which lost 2 bases and 9 bases, there was a span of 17 bases. Germline CDR1 is SGHAT and CDR2 is FQNNGV. The CDR3 bases are TGTGCCAGCAGCTTAACCCTAGTCGGAGTAGGTGAGCAGTTCTTC. It yields the protein CASSLTLVGVGEQFF.

The table lists this clone with a few counts. In nucleotides, the CDR3 is TGTGCCAGTTCTTCCTACGAGCAGTACTTC. Encoded protein: CASSSYEQYF. The chain has TRBV7-9 and TRBJ2-7, with D uncertain. The V gene's germline CDR1 is SEHNR and CDR2 FQNEAQ (reference sequence). Deletions cut 9 bases from V and 1 base from J, with 4 bases between. The CDR3 length is 10 residues.